Presented here are 20 T cell receptor beta chains from one specimen sequenced in a study of cytomegalovirus exposure and HLA in healthy donors. Both 60 Vbeta primers and 13 Jbeta primers went into the PCR. Assay: immunoSEQ multiplex PCR; the TCRdb copy retains only in-frame clones and omits some. This table holds tens of thousands of clones, 78% found once. Sequenced input: PBMCs. These receptors all come from a male donor in good health and CMV-seropositive.

This clone was found many times. The chain joins TRBV6-5 to TRBJ2-7, with a tentative D call TRBD2 (5 bases). The V gene's germline CDR1 is MNHEY and CDR2 SVGAGI. The CDR3 covers 15 residues. V was trimmed by 2 bases and J by 4 bases, leaving 15 bases between them. CDR3 loop: CASSYNYGLDYEQYF. DNA of the CDR3: TGTGCCAGCAGTTACAATTACGGACTCGATTACGAGCAGTACTTC.

The genes are TRBV14 and TRBJ1-6; 7 positions agree with TRBD1. CDR3 length equals 15 residues. V was pared by 4 bases and J by 9 bases, with 9 bases of the junction left unmatched. Germline values: CDR1 SGHDN, CDR2 FVKESK. In nucleotides, the CDR3 is TGTGCCAGCAGCCCCAAAGGGACAGTTGTTTCACCCCTCCACTTT. As protein: CASSPKGTVVSPLHF. Drawing the rest from reference TRBV14 and TRBJ1-6, the complete variable domain is EAGVTQFPSHSVIEKGQTVTLRCDPISGHDNLYWYRRVMGKEIKFLLHFVKESKQDESGMPNNRFLAERTGGTYSTLKVQPAELEDSGVYFCASSPKGTVVSPLHFGNGTRLTVT.

V is TRBV5-1 and J is TRBJ2-2; 10 bases align to TRBD1. Germline CDR1 SGHRS, CDR2 YFSETQ. CDR3 length: 16 amino acids. Losses at the gene ends were 4 bases for V and 6 bases for J; bases not matched to a gene: 9. Here the CDR3 DNA reads TGCGCCAGCAGCCCACGCTGGGACAGGGGAGCCGGGGAGCTGTTTTTT. Translating it yields CASSPRWDRGAGELFF.

V is TRBV5-1 and J is TRBJ1-2, with D tentatively TRBD1 (5 bases). The germline V and J ends were trimmed by 5 bases and 7 bases, with 15 bases remaining between them. The CDR3 is 13 amino acids. Germline V gene data show CDR1 as SGHRS and CDR2 as YFSETQ. CDR3 loop: CASRQQDGSGYTF. As DNA, the CDR3 is TGCGCCAGCAGGCAACAGGATGGCTCTGGCTACACCTTC.

This chain links TRBV27 with TRBJ2-7; 7 bases map to TRBD2. CDR1 is MNHEY, CDR2 SMNVEV, per germline (reference sequence). This CDR3 region has 14 residues. J gave up 4 bases and V 7 bases, and 10 bases lay outside the gene matches. Here the CDR3 reads CASKKSAGRYEQYF. The DNA for the CDR3 is TGTGCCAGCAAGAAGTCCGCCGGGAGGTACGAGCAGTACTTC.

The V call is TRBV7-9, the J call TRBJ2-7; D is undetermined. CDR3 size: 14 residues. Germline assignment: CDR1 SEHNR and CDR2 FQNEAQ (reference sequence). Deletions cut 1 base from V and 3 bases from J, with 10 bases between. CDR3 amino acids: CASSLVGQNYEQYF. The CDR3 nucleotides read TGTGCCAGCAGCTTAGTGGGCCAGAACTACGAGCAGTACTTC. The variable domain in full, completed from reference TRBV7-9 and TRBJ2-7, reads DTGVSQNPRHKITKRGQNVTFRCDPISEHNRLYWYRQTLGQGPEFLTYFQNEAQLEKSRLLSDRFSAERPKGSFSTLEIQRTEQGDSAMYLCASSLVGQNYEQYFGPGTRLTVT.

For the CDR3, the DNA is TGTGCCAGCAGCTTACGGCGGGAGAGAGATACGCAGTATTTT. It translates to CASSLRRERDTQYF. The chain has TRBV7-8 and TRBJ2-3; 7 positions match TRBD2. The CDR3 has 14 residues. Germline values: CDR1 SGHVS, CDR2 FQNEAQ. Germline trimming cut 2 bases from V and 5 bases from J; bases unmatched to any gene: 4.

This clone was detected only a few times. The V gene is TRBV5-1, the J gene TRBJ1-2, with D possibly TRBD1 on 5 matching bases. Trimming left V 0 bases short and J 8 bases short, with 11 bases between. The germline V gene encodes CDR1 SGHRS and CDR2 YFSETQ. The CDR3 has 13 amino acids. CDR3 coding DNA: TGCGCCAGCAGCTTGGCCTCGGGGGAGGGCTACACCTTC. Translating it yields CASSLASGEGYTF.

This chain connects TRBV2 to TRBJ2-2, with D possibly TRBD1 on 5 matching bases. V lost 6 bases and J lost 6, with 11 bases in between. The CDR3 sequence is 13 residues long. CDR1 and CDR2 from the germline V gene are SNHLY and FYNNEI. CDR3 coding DNA: TGTGCCAGCAGCGCAGGGTCGTCCGGGGAGCTGTTTTTT. The encoded protein is CASSAGSSGELFF.

This sequence joins TRBV19 and TRBJ2-7; 8 bases map to TRBD2. The germline V gene has CDR1 LNHDA and CDR2 SQIVND (reference sequence). This CDR3 is 15 amino acids long. Losses at the gene ends were 1 base for V and 3 bases for J; bases not matched to a gene: 5. The CDR3 nucleotides are TGTGCCAGTAGTATAGGGGAGCGGGAGCTCTACGAGCAGTACTTC. It specifies CASSIGERELYEQYF.

This rearrangement joins TRBV11-3 to TRBJ1-3; TRBD1 is a possible D gene (6 bases). V lost 5 bases, J lost 13 bases, and 21 bases lay in between. There are 14 residues in the CDR3. Germline values: CDR1 SGHNT, CDR2 YENEEA. CDR3 in DNA: TGTGCCAGCAGCCCCCTCGGGGGGCAGGGCCCGATATATTTT. This encodes CASSPLGGQGPIYF.

The chain recombines TRBV9 with TRBJ2-2; D uncertain. CDR1 and CDR2 from the germline V gene are SGDLS and YYNGEE. V was clipped by 0 bases and J by 5 bases, with 8 bases between them. This CDR3 has 14 amino acids. The CDR3 loop is CASSVDPRTGELFF. The CDR3 DNA reads as TGTGCCAGCAGCGTAGATCCGCGGACCGGGGAGCTGTTTTTT. Full variable domain (rest looked up from reference TRBV9 and TRBJ2-2): DSGVTQTPKHLITATGQRVTLRCSPRSGDLSVYWYQQSLDQGLQFLIQYYNGEERAKGNILERFSAQQFPDLHSELNLSSLELGDSALYFCASSVDPRTGELFFGEGSRLTVL.

The chain uses TRBV7-8 and TRBJ1-1; maybe TRBD1 (5 bases). The V end lost 5 bases, the J end lost 3 bases, and 16 bases lay between the germline ends. The CDR3 is made up of 15 amino acids. The germline CDR1 and CDR2 sequences are SGHVS and FQNEAQ. The CDR3 is CASSHHDRPDTEAFF. In DNA, the CDR3 is TGTGCCAGCAGCCACCACGACAGACCCGACACTGAAGCTTTCTTT.

The chain carries TRBV11-2 and TRBJ1-3; a possible D gene is TRBD1 (5 bases). Germline V gene sequence: CDR1 SGHAT, CDR2 FQNNGV. The CDR3 spans 15 residues. V lost 2 bases to trimming and J lost 3 bases, with 11 bases between them. The CDR3 DNA follows: TGTGCCAGCAGCTTATCCGGGACTGGTGGAAACACCATATATTTT. Translation gives CASSLSGTGGNTIYF.

As concerns this clone: Other DNA sequences in the sample encode the same CDR3. The V call is TRBV7-2, the J call TRBJ1-1, with D possibly matching TRBD1 (6 bases). Germline loops: CDR1 SGHTA, CDR2 FQGNSA. Trimming left V 0 bases short and J 5 bases short, with 13 bases between. The CDR3 sequence is 15 residues long. The CDR3 sequence: CASSLASGVGTEAFF. CDR3 DNA sequence: TGTGCCAGCAGCTTAGCGTCAGGGGTAGGAACTGAAGCTTTCTTT.

V and J are TRBV6-1 and TRBJ1-1; D possibly corresponds to TRBD1 (5 bases). This CDR3 has 15 amino acids. V was pared by 0 bases and J by 4 bases, with 12 bases between. Per germline, CDR1 MNHNS and CDR2 SASEGT. The CDR3 nucleotides are TGTGCCAGCAGTGAAGCGGCGGGGCTCGGCACTGAAGCTTTCTTT. Translation: CASSEAAGLGTEAFF.

V is TRBV6-6 and J is TRBJ2-5, with D possibly matching TRBD2 (6 bases). This CDR3 contains 15 residues. Germline V lookup: CDR1 MNHNY, CDR2 SVGAGI (reference sequence). Trimming shortened V by 0 bases and J by 5 bases, and 13 bases separated the two germline ends. DNA of the CDR3: TGTGCCAGCAGTTACTCGTCGCTAGCGACGGAGACCCAGTACTTC. Residues: CASSYSSLATETQYF.

The chain couples TRBV5-5 to TRBJ2-3, with D tentatively TRBD2 (6 bases). Germline V CDR1 and CDR2: SGHKS, YYEKEE (reference sequence). Deletions cut 4 bases from V and 1 base from J, with 10 bases between. This CDR3 spans 14 amino acids. The CDR3 here is CASSRDWRTDTQYF. CDR3 coding DNA: TGTGCCAGCAGCCGGGACTGGCGCACAGATACGCAGTATTTT.

The chain uses TRBV10-1 and TRBJ1-5; possibly TRBD1 for D (5 bases). CDR1 and CDR2 from the germline V gene are WNHNN and SYGVQD (reference sequence). V gave up 0 bases and J gave up 1 base, with 13 bases separating them. The CDR3 covers 17 residues. The DNA for the CDR3 is TGCGCCAGCAGTGAGTCGACAGACCTCTGGAGCAATCAGCCCCAGCATTTT. As protein: CASSESTDLWSNQPQHF.

This clone has at least ten counts. The genes are TRBV7-2 and TRBJ2-5; 8 bases are shared with TRBD1. V shed 3 bases, J shed 5 bases, and the junction held 5 bases outside the gene matches. The CDR3 extends over 14 amino acids. CDR1 is SGHTA and CDR2 is FQGNSA in the germline V gene. CDR3 amino acids: CASSFQGAAETQYF. CDR3 coding DNA: TGTGCCAGCAGCTTTCAGGGGGCAGCGGAGACCCAGTACTTC. Drawing the rest from reference TRBV7-2 and TRBJ2-5, the complete variable domain is GAGVSQSPSNKVTEKGKDVELRCDPISGHTALYWYRQSLGQGLEFLIYFQGNSAPDKSGLPSDRFSAERTGGSVSTLTIQRTQQEDSAVYLCASSFQGAAETQYFGPGTRLLVL.